The sequence of this T cell receptor beta chain was determined in a study of blood T cell repertoires in COVID-19. Study as a whole: Both acute and convalescent COVID-19 samples were obtained from the United States, Italy and Spain.

Cohort 3 donors counted as recovered after two negative PCRs, clearance, or resolved symptoms. Data came from immunoSEQ multiplex PCR; TCRdb stores just in-frame clones and leaves some out. Of 160,000 or so clones listed, approximately 80% are singletons. Trimming at V came to 0 bases and at J to 5 bases, leaving 8 bases not matched to a gene. In germline, CDR1 is LGHDT, CDR2 YNNKEL (reference sequence). The CDR3 consists of 17 residues. The TCR sequence derives from a man aged 35-49 years who had recovered from COVID-19. J is TRBJ2-5 and V is TRBV3-1 (or the pseudogene TRBV3-2); 11 positions agree with TRBD2. Sequencing was performed on PBMCs or T cells enriched from blood (not recorded which). The CDR3: CASSQDGIAGGPETQYF. CDR3 in DNA: TGTGCCAGCAGCCAAGATGGGATAGCGGGGGGGCCGGAGACCCAGTACTTC.